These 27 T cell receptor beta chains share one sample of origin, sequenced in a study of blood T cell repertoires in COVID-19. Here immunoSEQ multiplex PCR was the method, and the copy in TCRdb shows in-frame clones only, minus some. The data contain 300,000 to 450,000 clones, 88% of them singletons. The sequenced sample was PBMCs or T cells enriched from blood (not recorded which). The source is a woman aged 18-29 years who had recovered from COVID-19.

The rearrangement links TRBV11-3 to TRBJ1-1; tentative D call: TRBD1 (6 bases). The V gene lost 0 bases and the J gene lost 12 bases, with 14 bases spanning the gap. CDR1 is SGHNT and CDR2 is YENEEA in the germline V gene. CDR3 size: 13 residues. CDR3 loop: CASSLEGRGPTFF. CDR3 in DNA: TGTGCCAGCAGCTTAGAGGGCAGGGGTCCAACTTTCTTT. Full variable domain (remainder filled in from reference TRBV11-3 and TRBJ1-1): EAGVVQSPRYKIIEKKQPVAFWCNPISGHNTLYWYLQNLGQGPELLIRYENEEAVDDSQLPKDRFSAERLKGVDSTLKIQPAELGDSAVYLCASSLEGRGPTFFGQGTRLTVV.

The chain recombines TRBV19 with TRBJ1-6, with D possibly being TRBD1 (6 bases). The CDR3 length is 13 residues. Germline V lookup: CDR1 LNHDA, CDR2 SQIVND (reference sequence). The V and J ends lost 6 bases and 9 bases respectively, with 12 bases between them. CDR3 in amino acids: CASRPGHPSPLHF. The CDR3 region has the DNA TGTGCCAGTAGGCCGGGACATCCTTCACCCCTCCACTTT.

CDR3 DNA: TGTGCCCATAGCCGGGCCGGGGAGGACGGAGACACCGGGGAGCTGTTTTTT. Translating it yields CAHSRAGEDGDTGELFF. The rearrangement joins TRBV10-3 to TRBJ2-2; perhaps TRBD2 as D (6 bases). Trimming left V 11 bases short and J 3 bases short, with 25 bases between. Germline V gene sequence: CDR1 ENHRY, CDR2 SYGVKD. The CDR3 has 17 residues.

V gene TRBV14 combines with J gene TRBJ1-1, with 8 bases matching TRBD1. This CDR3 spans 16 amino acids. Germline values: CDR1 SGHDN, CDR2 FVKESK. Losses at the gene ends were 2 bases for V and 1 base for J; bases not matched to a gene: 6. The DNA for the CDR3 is TGTGCCAGCAGCCAACCCTGGACAGGGAAGAACACTGAAGCTTTCTTT. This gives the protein CASSQPWTGKNTEAFF.

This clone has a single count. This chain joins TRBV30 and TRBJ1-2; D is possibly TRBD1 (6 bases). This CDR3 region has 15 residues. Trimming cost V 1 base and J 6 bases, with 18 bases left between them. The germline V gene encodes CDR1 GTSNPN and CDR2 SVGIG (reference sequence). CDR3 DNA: TGTGCCTGGAGTGCCAGGGGCGACGTGTACCATGGCTACACCTTC. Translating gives CAWSARGDVYHGYTF.

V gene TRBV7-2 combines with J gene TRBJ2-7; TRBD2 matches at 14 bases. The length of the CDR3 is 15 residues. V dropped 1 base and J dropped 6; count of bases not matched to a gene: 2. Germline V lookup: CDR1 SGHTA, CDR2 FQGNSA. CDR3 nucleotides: TGTGCCAGCAGCTTAGGACTAGCGGGGGGGATCGAGCAGTACTTC. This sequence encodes CASSLGLAGGIEQYF.

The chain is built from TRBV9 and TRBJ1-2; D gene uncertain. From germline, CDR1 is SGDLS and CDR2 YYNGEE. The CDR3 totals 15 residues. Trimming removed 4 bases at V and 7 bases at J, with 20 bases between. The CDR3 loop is CASSRWEVLLFGYTF. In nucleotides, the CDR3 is TGTGCCAGCAGCCGATGGGAGGTACTCCTATTTGGCTACACCTTC.

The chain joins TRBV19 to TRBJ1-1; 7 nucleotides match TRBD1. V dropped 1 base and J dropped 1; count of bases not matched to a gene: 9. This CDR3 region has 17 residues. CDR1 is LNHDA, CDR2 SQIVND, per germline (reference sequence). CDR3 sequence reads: CASSIVTGRFSNTEAFF. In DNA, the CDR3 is TGTGCCAGTAGTATAGTGACAGGGAGGTTTTCGAACACTGAAGCTTTCTTT.

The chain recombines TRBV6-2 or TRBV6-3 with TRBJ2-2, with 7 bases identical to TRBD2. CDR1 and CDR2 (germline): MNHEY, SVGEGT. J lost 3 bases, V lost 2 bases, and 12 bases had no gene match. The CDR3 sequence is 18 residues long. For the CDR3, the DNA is TGTGCCAGCAGTTACACCACGCCGGGAGGTGGGGACACCGGGGAGCTGTTTTTT. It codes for CASSYTTPGGGDTGELFF.

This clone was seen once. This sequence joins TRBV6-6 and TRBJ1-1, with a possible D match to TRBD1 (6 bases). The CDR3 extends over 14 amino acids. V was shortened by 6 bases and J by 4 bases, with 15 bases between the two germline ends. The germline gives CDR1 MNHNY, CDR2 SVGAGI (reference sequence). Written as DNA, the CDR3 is TGTGCCAGCAGACCCACAGGGATGGGCACTGAAGCTTTCTTT. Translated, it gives CASRPTGMGTEAFF.

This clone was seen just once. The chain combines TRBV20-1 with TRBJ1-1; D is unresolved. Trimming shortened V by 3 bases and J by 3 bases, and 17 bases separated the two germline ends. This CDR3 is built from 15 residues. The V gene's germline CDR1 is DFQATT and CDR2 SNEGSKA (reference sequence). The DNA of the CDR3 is TGCAGTGCTAGTAACCCGACACATCTGGACACTGAAGCTTTCTTT. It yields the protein CSASNPTHLDTEAFF.

The CDR3 DNA follows: TGCAGCGCCAACAGGGGCGGTCATACGAATGAAAAACTGTTTTTT. It specifies CSANRGGHTNEKLFF. The chain carries TRBV29-1 and TRBJ1-4; 7 bases match TRBD1. Germline-derived CDR1 and CDR2 are SQVTM and ANQGSEA. The CDR3 extends over 15 amino acids. The V segment lost 7 bases and the J segment 5 bases; nucleotides outside the gene matches: 13.

This CDR3 is CASSARDYNSPLHF. The CDR3 nucleotides read TGTGCCAGCAGCGCCCGGGACTATAATTCACCCCTCCACTTT. The chain employs TRBV3-1 (or the pseudogene TRBV3-2) and TRBJ1-6; D is unclear. This CDR3 region has 14 residues. The germline V gene has CDR1 LGHDT and CDR2 YNNKEL (reference sequence). Deletions cut 5 bases from V and 3 bases from J, with 8 bases between.

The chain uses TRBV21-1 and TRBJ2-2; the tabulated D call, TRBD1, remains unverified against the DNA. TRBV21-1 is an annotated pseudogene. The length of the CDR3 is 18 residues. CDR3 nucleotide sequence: TGTGCCAGCAGCGCGGACAGGTATCGACCTTCGGGTACCGGGGAGCTGTTTTTT. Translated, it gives CASSADRYRPSGTGELFF.

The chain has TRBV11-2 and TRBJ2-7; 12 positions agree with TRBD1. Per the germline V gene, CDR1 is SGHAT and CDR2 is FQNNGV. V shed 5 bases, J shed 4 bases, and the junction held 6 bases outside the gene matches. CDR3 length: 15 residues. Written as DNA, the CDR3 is TGTGCCAGCAGCGAGGGGACAGGGGGCGGGTACGAGCAGTACTTC. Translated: CASSEGTGGGYEQYF.

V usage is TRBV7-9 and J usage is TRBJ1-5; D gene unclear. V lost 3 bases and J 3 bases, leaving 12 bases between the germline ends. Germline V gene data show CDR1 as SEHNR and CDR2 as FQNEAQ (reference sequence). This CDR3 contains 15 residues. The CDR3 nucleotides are TGTGCCAGCAGCTTGTTGGCTGGAGACAATCAGCCCCAGCATTTT. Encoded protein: CASSLLAGDNQPQHF.

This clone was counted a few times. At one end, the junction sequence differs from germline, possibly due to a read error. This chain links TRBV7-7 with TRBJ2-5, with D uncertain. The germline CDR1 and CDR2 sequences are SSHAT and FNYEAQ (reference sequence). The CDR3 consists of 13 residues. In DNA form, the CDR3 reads TGTGCTAGCAGCTTAATGGAGCAAGAGACCCAGTACTTC. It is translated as CASSLMEQETQYF. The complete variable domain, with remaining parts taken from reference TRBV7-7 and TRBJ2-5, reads GAGVSQSPRYKVTKRGQDVTLRCDPISSHATLYWYQQALGQGPEFLTYFNYEAQPDKSGLPSDRFSAERPEGSISTLTIQRTEQRDSAMYRCASSLMEQETQYFGPGTRLLVL.

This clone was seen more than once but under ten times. CDR3 sequence reads: CASSQGVKGAETNEKLFF. The CDR3 DNA reads TGTGCCAGCAGCCAAGGGGTCAAGGGGGCCGAAACTAATGAAAAACTGTTTTTT. J is TRBJ1-4 and V is TRBV4-2; the match to TRBD1 covers 7 bases. There are 18 residues in the CDR3. Germline assignment: CDR1 LGHNA and CDR2 YNFKEQ. The V gene end was trimmed by 1 base and the J gene end by 1 base; junction bases not matched to a gene: 9.

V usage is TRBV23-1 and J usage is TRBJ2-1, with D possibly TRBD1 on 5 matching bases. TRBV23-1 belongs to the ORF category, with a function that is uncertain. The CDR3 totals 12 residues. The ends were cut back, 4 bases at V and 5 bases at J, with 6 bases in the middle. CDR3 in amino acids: CASSRQHNEQFF. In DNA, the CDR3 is TGCGCCAGCAGTCGACAGCACAATGAGCAGTTCTTC.

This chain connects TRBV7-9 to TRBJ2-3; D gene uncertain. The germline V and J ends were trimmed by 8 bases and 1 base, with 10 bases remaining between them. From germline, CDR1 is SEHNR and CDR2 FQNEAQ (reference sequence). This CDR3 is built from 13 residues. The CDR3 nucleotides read TGTGCCAGCCGATCACCGGGCACAGATACGCAGTATTTT. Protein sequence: CASRSPGTDTQYF.

The CDR3 reads CASSPRGAADTQYF. In DNA, the CDR3 is TGTGCCAGCAGCCCCAGGGGGGCCGCAGATACGCAGTATTTT. This sequence joins TRBV11-3 and TRBJ2-3, with D possibly matching TRBD1 (7 bases). Germline V lookup: CDR1 SGHNT, CDR2 YENEEA. Trimming left V 5 bases short and J 4 bases short, with 13 bases between. This CDR3 is 14 amino acids long.

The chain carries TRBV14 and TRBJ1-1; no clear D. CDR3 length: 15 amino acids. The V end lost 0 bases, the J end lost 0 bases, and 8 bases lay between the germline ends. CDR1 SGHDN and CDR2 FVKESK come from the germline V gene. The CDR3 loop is CASSQDLLLNTEAFF. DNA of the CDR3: TGTGCCAGCAGCCAAGACTTATTATTGAACACTGAAGCTTTCTTT.

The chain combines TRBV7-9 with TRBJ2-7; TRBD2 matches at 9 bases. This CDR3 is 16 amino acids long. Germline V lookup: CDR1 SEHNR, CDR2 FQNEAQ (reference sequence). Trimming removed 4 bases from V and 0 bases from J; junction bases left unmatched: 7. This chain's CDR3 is CASSWESGGISYEQYF. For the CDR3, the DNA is TGTGCCAGCAGCTGGGAAAGCGGGGGGATCTCCTACGAGCAGTACTTC.

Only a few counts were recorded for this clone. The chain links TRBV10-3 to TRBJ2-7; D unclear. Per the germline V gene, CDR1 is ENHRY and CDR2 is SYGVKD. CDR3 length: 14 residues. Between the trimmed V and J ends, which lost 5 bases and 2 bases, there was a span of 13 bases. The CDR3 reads CAISPRGATYEQYF. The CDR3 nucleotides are TGTGCCATCAGTCCACGAGGAGCTACCTACGAGCAGTACTTC.

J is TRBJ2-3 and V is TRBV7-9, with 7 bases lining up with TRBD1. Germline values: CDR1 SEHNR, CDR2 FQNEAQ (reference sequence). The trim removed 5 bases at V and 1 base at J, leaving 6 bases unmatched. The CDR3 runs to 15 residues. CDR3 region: CASSRTGDGTDTQYF. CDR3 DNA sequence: TGTGCCAGCAGCCGAACAGGGGACGGCACAGATACGCAGTATTTT.

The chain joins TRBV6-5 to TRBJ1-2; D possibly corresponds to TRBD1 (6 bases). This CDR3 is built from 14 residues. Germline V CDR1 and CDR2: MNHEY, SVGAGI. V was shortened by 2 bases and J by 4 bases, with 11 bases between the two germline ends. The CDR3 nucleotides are TGTGCCAGCAGTTACGCCCAGGGGACCTATGGCTACACCTTC. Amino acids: CASSYAQGTYGYTF.

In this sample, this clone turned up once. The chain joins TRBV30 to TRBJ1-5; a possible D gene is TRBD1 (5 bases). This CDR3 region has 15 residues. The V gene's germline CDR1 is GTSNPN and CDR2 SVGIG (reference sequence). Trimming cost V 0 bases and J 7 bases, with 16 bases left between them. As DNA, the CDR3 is TGTGCCTGGAGTGTACACAGGCCCGGAGAACAGCCCCAGCATTTT. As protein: CAWSVHRPGEQPQHF. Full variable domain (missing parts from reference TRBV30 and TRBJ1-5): SQTIHQWPATLVQPVGSPLSLECTVEGTSNPNLYWYRQAAGRGLQLLFYSVGIGQISSEVPQNLSASRPQDRQFILSSKKLLLSDSGFYLCAWSVHRPGEQPQHFGDGTRLSIL.